The present T cell receptor beta chain was sequenced within a study of cytomegalovirus exposure and HLA in healthy donors. Across the study: Counted in an early data release were 75 million to 85 million unique TCRs from HLA-typed donors. General study findings and limits: A prior analysis recorded that most TCR beta V segments were productive about 90% or about 30% of the time.

Between the trimmed V and J ends, which lost 2 bases and 3 bases, there was a span of 14 bases. This CDR3 is built from 16 residues. CDR1 and CDR2 from the germline V gene are GTSNPN and SVGIG (reference sequence). PCR amplification relied on 60 Vbeta primers (plus 13 Jbeta primers). Assay used: immunoSEQ multiplex PCR; TCRdb lists only in-frame clones, some missing. Seen here are about 120,000 clones, roughly four fifths observed once, and the top ten hold 1.5% to 2%. Points on this clone: Its antigen is unknown.

This receptor was identified in a middle-aged man in good health and CMV-seronegative. The gene calls are TRBV30 and TRBJ1-6; D is unclear. Sequenced: PBMCs. In DNA, the CDR3 is TGTGCCTGGAGTCGAGGGTTAAATGTCTATAATTCACCCCTCCACTTT. It specifies CAWSRGLNVYNSPLHF. The variable domain in full, completed from reference TRBV30 and TRBJ1-6, reads SQTIHQWPATLVQPVGSPLSLECTVEGTSNPNLYWYRQAAGRGLQLLFYSVGIGQISSEVPQNLSASRPQDRQFILSSKKLLLSDSGFYLCAWSRGLNVYNSPLHFGNGTRLTVT.